The rows below give T cell receptor beta chains drawn from one sample of a study of T cells in Graves' hyperthyroidism and ophthalmopathy. A single record per CDR3 protein comes from TCRdb applying MiXCR to the multiplex PCR reads. Of about 59,000 distinct CDR3 sequences listed, under 70% are singletons. Input material: blood. These receptors were taken from a woman aged 60-75 years with Graves' ophthalmopathy. The CDR3 runs from the conserved cysteine through the conserved F or W. Fields, in order: clone size, J gene, D gene, V gene, CDR3 DNA, CDR3 protein. The D gene is left open where the match is weak. Clone size is not always given. Where it is, it says once, few, many or a class for expanded clones.

abundance: -; j_gene: TRBJ1-1; d_gene: -; v_gene: TRBV28; CDR3nt: TGTGCCAGCAGTTTGGGGCTAGCGAGTTTCACTGAAGCTTTCTTT; CDR3aa: CASSLGLASFTEAFF
abundance: -; j_gene: TRBJ1-1; d_gene: -; v_gene: TRBV14; CDR3nt: TGTGCCGGCAGCCAGGACGGGAACACTGAAGCTTACTTT; CDR3aa: CAGSQDGNTEAYF
abundance: -; j_gene: TRBJ2-3; d_gene: TRBD2; v_gene: TRBV18; CDR3nt: TGTGCCAGCTCACCCCCGACTAGCGGGTCGGATACGCAGTATTTT; CDR3aa: CASSPPTSGSDTQYF
abundance: many; j_gene: TRBJ2-2; d_gene: -; v_gene: TRBV5-1; CDR3nt: TGCGCCAGCAGCTCGACTAGTCGAGGAGGGGAGCTGTTTTTT; CDR3aa: CASSSTSRGGELFF
abundance: -; j_gene: TRBJ2-7; d_gene: TRBD2; v_gene: TRBV7-2; CDR3nt: TGTGCCAGCAGCTTAGCAGCGGGGTTCTCCTACGAGCAGTACTTC; CDR3aa: CASSLAAGFSYEQYF
abundance: many; j_gene: TRBJ1-5; d_gene: -; v_gene: TRBV6-1; CDR3nt: TGTGCCAGCAATGGTCTGCGGGGTAATCAGCCCCAGCATTTT; CDR3aa: CASNGLRGNQPQHF
abundance: many; j_gene: TRBJ1-2; d_gene: -; v_gene: TRBV9; CDR3nt: TGTGCCAGCAGCGTAGAGAGCCACAGGAGCGGCTACACCTTC; CDR3aa: CASSVESHRSGYTF
abundance: -; j_gene: TRBJ2-7; d_gene: TRBD2; v_gene: TRBV20-1; CDR3nt: TGCAGTGCTAGAGGGACTAGGGAGTACTTC; CDR3aa: CSARGTREYF
abundance: -; j_gene: TRBJ2-6; d_gene: -; v_gene: TRBV12-3/TRBV12-4; CDR3nt: TGTGCCAGCAGTTTAGCGGGGACAAACTCTGGGGCCAACGTCCTGACTTTC; CDR3aa: CASSLAGTNSGANVLTF
abundance: -; j_gene: TRBJ2-2; d_gene: TRBD2; v_gene: TRBV20-1; CDR3nt: TGCAGTGCTAGGAGGGGACTAGCGGGAGCGGATGGGGAGCTGTTTTTT; CDR3aa: CSARRGLAGADGELFF
abundance: -; j_gene: TRBJ2-5; d_gene: TRBD2; v_gene: TRBV10-3; CDR3nt: TGTGCCAGTCAGGGTGGCGGGGGACAAGAGACCCAGTACTTC; CDR3aa: CASQGGGGQETQYF
abundance: -; j_gene: TRBJ1-3; d_gene: -; v_gene: TRBV20-1; CDR3nt: TGCAGTGCTACGGCCGAAGGAAACACCATATATTTT; CDR3aa: CSATAEGNTIYF
abundance: -; j_gene: TRBJ2-7; d_gene: -; v_gene: TRBV7-9; CDR3nt: TGTGCCAGCAGCCCATCGACAGTAGCCTCCTACGAGCAGTACTTC; CDR3aa: CASSPSTVASYEQYF
abundance: many; j_gene: TRBJ2-2; d_gene: TRBD2; v_gene: TRBV7-8; CDR3nt: TGTGCCAGCAGCTTAGCATCACTAGCGGGATGGACCGGGGAGCTGTTTTTT; CDR3aa: CASSLASLAGWTGELFF